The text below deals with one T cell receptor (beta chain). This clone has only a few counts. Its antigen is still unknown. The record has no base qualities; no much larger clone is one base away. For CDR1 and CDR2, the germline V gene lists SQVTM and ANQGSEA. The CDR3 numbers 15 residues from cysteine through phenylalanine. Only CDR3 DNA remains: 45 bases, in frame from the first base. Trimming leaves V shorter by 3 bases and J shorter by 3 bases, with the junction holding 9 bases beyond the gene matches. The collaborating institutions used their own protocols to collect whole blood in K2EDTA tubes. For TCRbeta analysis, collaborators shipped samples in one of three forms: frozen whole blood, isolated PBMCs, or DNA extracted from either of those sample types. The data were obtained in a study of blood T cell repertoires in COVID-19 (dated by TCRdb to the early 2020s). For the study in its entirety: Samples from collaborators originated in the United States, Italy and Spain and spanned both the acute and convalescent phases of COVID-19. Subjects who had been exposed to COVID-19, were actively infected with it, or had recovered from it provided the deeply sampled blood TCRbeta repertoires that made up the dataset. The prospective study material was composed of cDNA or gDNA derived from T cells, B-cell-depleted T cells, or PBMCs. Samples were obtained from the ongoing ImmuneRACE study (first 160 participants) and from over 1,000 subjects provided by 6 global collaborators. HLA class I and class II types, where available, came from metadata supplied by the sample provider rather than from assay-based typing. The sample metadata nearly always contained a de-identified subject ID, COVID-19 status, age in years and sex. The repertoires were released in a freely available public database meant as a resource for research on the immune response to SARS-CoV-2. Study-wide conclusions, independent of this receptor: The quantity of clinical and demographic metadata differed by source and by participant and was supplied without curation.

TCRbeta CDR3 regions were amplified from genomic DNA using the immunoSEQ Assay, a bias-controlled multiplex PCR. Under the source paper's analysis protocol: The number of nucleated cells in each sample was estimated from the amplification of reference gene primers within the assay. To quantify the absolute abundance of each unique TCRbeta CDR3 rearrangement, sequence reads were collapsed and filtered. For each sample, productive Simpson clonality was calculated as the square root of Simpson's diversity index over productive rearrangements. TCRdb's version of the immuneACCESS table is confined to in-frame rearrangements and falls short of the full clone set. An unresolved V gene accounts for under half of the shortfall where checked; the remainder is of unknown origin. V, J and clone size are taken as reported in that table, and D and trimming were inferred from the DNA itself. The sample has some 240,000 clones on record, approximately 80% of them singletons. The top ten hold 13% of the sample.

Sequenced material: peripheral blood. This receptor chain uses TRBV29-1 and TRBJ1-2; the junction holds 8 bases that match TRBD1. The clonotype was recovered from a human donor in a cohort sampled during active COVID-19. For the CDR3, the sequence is CSVDTNPDRDYGYTF. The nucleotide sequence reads TGCAGCGTTGACACGAACCCGGACAGGGACTATGGCTACACCTTC. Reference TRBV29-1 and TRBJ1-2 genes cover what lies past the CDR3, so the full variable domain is SAVISQKPSRDICQRGTSLTIQCQVDSQVTMMFWYRQQPGQSLTLIATANQGSEATYESGFVIDKFPISRPNLTFSTLTVSNMSPEDSSIYLCSVDTNPDRDYGYTFGSGTRLTVV.